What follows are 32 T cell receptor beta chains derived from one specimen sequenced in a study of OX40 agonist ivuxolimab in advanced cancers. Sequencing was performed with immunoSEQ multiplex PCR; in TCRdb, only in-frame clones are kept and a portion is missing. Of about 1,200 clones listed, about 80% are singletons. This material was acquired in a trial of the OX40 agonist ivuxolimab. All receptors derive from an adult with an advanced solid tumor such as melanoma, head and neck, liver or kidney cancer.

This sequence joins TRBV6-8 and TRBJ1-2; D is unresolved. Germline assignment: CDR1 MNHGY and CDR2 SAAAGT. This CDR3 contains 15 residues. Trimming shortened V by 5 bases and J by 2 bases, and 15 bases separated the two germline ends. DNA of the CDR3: TGTGCCAGCAGTAGGAAGGACGGGTCCAACTATGGCTACACCTTC. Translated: CASSRKDGSNYGYTF.

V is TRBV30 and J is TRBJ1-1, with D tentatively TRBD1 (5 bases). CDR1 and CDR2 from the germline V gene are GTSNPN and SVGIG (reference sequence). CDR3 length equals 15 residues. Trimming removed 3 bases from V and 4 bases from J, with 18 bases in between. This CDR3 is CAWSVRGATGTEAFF. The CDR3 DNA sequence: TGTGCCTGGAGCGTCCGCGGGGCGACGGGCACTGAAGCTTTCTTT.

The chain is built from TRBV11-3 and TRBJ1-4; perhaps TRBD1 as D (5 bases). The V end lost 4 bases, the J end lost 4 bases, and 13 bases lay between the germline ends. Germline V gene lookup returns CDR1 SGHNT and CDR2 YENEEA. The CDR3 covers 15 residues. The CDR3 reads CASSYSGGINEKLFF. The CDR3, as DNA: TGTGCCAGCAGCTATTCGGGGGGTATTAATGAAAAACTGTTTTTT.

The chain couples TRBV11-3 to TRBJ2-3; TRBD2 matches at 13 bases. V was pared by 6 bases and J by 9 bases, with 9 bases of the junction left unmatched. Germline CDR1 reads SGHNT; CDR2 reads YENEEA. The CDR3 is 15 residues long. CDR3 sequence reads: CASSIEGTSGETQYF. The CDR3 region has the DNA TGTGCCAGCAGTATAGAGGGGACTAGCGGGGAAACGCAGTATTTT.

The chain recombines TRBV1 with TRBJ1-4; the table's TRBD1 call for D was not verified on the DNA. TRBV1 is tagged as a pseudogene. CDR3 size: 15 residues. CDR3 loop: CASSQPGQFNEKLFF. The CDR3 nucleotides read TGCGCCAGCAGCCAACCGGGACAGTTCAATGAAAAACTGTTTTTT.

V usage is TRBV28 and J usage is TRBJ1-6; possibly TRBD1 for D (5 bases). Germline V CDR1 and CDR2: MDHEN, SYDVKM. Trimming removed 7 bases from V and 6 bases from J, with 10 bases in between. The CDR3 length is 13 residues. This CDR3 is CASTRQGNSPLHF. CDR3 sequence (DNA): TGTGCCAGCACAAGGCAGGGTAATTCACCCCTCCACTTT.

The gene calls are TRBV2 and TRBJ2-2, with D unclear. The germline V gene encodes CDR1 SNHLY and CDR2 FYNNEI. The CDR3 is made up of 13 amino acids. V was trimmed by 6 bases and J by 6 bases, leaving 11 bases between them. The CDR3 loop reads CASRIVGSGELFF. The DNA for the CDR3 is TGTGCCAGCAGGATAGTCGGTTCCGGGGAGCTGTTTTTT. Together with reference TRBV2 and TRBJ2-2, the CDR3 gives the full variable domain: EPEVTQTPSHQVTQMGQEVILRCVPISNHLYFYWYRQILGQKVEFLVSFYNNEISEKSEIFDDQFSVERPDGSNFTLKIRSTKLEDSAMYFCASRIVGSGELFFGEGSRLTVL.

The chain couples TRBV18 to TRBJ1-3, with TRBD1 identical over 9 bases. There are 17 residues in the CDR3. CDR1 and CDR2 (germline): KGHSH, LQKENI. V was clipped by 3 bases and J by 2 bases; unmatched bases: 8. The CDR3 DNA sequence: TGTGCCAGCTCACCCCGGACAGGGGAAAGAACTGGAAACACCATATATTTT. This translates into CASSPRTGERTGNTIYF.

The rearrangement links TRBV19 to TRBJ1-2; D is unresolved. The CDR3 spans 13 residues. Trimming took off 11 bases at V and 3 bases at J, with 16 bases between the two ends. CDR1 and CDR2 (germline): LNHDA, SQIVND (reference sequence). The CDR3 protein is CAVGRSTYYGYTF. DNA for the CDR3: TGTGCCGTAGGAAGGAGTACCTACTATGGCTACACCTTC.

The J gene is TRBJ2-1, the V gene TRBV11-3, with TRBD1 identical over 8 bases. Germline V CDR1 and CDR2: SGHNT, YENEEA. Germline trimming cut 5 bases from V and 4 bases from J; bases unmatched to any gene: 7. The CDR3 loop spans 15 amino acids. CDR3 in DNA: TGTGCCAGCAGCCAGGACAGGGCCGGGTACAATGAGCAGTTCTTC. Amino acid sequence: CASSQDRAGYNEQFF.

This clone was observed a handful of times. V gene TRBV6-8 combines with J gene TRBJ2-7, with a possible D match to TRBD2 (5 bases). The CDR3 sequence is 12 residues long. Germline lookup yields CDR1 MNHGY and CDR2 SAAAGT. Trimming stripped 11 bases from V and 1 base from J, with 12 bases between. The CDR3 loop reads CASPSGSYEQYF. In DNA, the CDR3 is TGTGCCTCCCCCTCGGGGTCCTACGAGCAGTACTTC.

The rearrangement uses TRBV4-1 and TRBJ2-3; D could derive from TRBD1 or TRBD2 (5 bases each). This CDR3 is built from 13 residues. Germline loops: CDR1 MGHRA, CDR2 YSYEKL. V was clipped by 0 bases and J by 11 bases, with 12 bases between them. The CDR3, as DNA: TGCGCCAGCAGCCAAGATGGGCCGAGGGGGCAGTATTTT. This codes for CASSQDGPRGQYF.

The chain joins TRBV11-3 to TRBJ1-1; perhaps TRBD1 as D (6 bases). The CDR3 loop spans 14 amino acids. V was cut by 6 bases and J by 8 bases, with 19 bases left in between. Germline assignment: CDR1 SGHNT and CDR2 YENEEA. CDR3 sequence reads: CASRSMGARGEAFF. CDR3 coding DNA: TGTGCCAGCAGGTCCATGGGGGCTAGGGGGGAAGCTTTCTTT.

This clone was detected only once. Here the CDR3 DNA reads TGTGCCAGCAGCTTGGTCGGGGGCCAAGAGACCCAGTACTTC. Translated, it gives CASSLVGGQETQYF. The chain is built from TRBV11-3 and TRBJ2-5; D is possibly TRBD2 (6 bases). CDR3 size: 14 residues. V gave up 3 bases and J gave up 1 base, with 9 bases separating them. Germline lookup yields CDR1 SGHNT and CDR2 YENEEA.

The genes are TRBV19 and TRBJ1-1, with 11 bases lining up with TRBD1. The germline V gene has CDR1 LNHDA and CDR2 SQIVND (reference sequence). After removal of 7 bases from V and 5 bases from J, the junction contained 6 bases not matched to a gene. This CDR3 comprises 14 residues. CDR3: CASTRDRGYTEAFF. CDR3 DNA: TGTGCCAGTACCCGGGACAGGGGGTATACTGAAGCTTTCTTT.

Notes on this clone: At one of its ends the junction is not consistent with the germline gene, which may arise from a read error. CDR3 DNA: TGTGCCAGTGCTCGTGGGACTAGCGGGGGGTCTAGGAGCACAGATACGCAGTATTTT. This encodes CASARGTSGGSRSTDTQYF. The J gene is TRBJ2-3, the V gene TRBV12-5; TRBD2 aligns across 15 bases. This CDR3 is built from 19 residues. Germline V gene sequence: CDR1 LGHNT, CDR2 FRNRAP.

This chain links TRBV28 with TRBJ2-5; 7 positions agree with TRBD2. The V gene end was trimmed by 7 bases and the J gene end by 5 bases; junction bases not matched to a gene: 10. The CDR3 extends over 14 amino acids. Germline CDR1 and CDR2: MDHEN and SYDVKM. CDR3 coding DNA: TGTGCCAGCACTGACGGCGGGAGCGCGGAGACCCAGTACTTC. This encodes CASTDGGSAETQYF.

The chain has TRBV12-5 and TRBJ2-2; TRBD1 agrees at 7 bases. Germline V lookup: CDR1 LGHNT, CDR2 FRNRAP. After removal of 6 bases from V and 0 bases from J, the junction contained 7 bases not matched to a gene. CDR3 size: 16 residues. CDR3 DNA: TGTGCTAGTGGCCTCCGAGGGGGCCCGAACACCGGGGAGCTGTTTTTT. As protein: CASGLRGGPNTGELFF.

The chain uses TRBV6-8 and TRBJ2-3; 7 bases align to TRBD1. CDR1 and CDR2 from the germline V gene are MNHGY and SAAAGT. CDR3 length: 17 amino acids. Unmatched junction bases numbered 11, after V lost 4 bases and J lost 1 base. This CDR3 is CASSFQRGLGGTDTQYF. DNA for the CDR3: TGTGCCAGCAGTTTTCAAAGGGGGCTGGGAGGCACAGATACGCAGTATTTT.

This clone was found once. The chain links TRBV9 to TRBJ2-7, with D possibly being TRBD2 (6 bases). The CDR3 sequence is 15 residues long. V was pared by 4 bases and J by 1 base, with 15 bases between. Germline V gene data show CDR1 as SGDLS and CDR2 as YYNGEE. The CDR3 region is CASSLANGGSYEQYF. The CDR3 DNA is TGTGCCAGCAGCTTAGCAAATGGGGGGTCCTACGAGCAGTACTTC.

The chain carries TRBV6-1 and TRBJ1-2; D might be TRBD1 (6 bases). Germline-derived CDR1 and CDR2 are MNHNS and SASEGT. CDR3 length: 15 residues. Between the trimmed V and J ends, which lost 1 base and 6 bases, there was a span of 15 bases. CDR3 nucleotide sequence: TGTGCCAGCAGTGAAGGAGGGGGTAGAGTTGATGGCTACACCTTC. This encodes CASSEGGGRVDGYTF.

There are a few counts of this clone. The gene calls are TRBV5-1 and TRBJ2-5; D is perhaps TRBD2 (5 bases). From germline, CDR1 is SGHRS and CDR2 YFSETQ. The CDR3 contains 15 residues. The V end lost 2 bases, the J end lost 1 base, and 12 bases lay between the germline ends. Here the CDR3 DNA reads TGCGCCAGCAGCTTAGGCAGCGGAGCCCAAGAGACCCAGTACTTC. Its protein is CASSLGSGAQETQYF.

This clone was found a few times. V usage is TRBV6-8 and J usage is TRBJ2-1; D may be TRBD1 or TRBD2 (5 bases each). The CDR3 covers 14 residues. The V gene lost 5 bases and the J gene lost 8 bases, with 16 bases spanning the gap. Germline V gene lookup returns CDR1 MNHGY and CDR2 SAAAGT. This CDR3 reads CASSELPRGDEQFF. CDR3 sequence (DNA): TGTGCCAGCAGTGAGCTTCCAAGGGGAGATGAGCAGTTCTTC.

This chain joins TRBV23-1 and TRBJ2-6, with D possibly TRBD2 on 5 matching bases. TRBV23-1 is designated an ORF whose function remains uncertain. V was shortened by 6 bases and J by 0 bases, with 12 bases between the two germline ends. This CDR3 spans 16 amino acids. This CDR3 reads CASSFGEGSGANVLTF. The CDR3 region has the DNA TGCGCCAGCAGCTTCGGGGAAGGCTCTGGGGCCAACGTCCTGACTTTC.

CDR3 residues: CASKFMRTEAFF. The CDR3 nucleotides are TGTGCCAGCAAGTTTATGAGAACTGAAGCTTTCTTT. The V and J genes are TRBV6-8 and TRBJ1-1; D gene ambiguous. V dropped 7 bases and J dropped 5 bases, with 11 bases sitting between them. There are 12 residues in the CDR3. Germline V lookup: CDR1 MNHGY, CDR2 SAAAGT.

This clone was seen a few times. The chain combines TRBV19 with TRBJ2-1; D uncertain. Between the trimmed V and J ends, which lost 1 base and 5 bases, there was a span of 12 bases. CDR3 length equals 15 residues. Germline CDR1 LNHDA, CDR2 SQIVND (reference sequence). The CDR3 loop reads CASSIGPLEHNEQFF. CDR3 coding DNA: TGTGCCAGTAGTATAGGCCCCCTTGAACACAATGAGCAGTTCTTC.

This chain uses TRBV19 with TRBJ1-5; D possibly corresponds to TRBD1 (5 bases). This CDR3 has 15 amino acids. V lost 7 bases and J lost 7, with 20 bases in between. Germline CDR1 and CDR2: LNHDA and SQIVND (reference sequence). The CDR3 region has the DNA TGTGCCAGTATCCCCAGGGCGGGCGGGGGACAGCCCCAGCATTTT. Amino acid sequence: CASIPRAGGGQPQHF.

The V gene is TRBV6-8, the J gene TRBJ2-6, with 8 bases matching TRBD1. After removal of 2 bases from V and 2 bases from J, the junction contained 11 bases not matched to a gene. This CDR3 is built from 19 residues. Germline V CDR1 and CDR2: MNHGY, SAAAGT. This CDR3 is CASSYPGQGIGAGANVLTF. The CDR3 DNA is TGTGCCAGCAGTTACCCCGGACAGGGAATCGGGGCTGGGGCCAACGTCCTGACTTTC.

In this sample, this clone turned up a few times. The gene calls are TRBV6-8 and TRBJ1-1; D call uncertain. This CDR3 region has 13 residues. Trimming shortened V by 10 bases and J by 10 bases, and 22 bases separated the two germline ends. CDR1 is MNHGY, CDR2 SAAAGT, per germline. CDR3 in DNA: TGTGCCATCAGGACGTATACAGTGTCCCCAGCTTTCTTT. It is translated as CAIRTYTVSPAFF.

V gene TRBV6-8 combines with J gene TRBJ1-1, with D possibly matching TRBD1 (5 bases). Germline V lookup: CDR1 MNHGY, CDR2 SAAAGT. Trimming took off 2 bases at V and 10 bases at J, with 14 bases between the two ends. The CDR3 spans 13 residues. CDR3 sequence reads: CASSYVGPGVAFF. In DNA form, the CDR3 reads TGTGCCAGCAGTTACGTGGGACCCGGGGTAGCTTTCTTT.

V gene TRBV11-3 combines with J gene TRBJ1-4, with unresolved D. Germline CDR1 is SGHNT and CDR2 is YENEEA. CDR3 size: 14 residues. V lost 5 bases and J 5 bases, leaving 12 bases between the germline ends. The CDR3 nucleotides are TGTGCCAGCAGCACGGTTAGGCGGAATGAAAAACTGTTTTTT. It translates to CASSTVRRNEKLFF.

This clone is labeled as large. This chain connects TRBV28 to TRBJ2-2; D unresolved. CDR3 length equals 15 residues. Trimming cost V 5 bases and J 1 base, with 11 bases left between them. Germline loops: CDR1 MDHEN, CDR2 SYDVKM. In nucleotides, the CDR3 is TGTGCCAGCAGTACCCGACACCGGAACACCGGGGAGCTGTTTTTT. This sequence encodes CASSTRHRNTGELFF.